This entry concerns a single T cell receptor beta chain. Per germline, CDR1 SGDLS and CDR2 YYNGEE. This CDR3 contains 13 residues. Deletions cut 7 bases from V and 2 bases from J, with 12 bases between. The sample is drawn from a study of blood T cell repertoires in COVID-19. Per the study methods: The assay estimated nucleated cells by amplifying reference gene primers. Generated by immunoSEQ multiplex PCR, the TCRdb table keeps only in-frame clones and is missing some. V and J calls and clone size follow that table, whereas D and trimming were derived from the DNA. This table has about 120,000 clones, over 70% appearing once.

The sequence derives from a woman aged 45-65 years with acute or convalescent COVID-19. Sequencing was carried out using peripheral blood. The rearrangement uses TRBV9 and TRBJ2-5; TRBD2 might be the D (6 bases). CDR3 in amino acids: CASGLSPQETQYF. CDR3 DNA sequence: TGTGCCAGCGGACTAAGCCCTCAAGAGACCCAGTACTTC.